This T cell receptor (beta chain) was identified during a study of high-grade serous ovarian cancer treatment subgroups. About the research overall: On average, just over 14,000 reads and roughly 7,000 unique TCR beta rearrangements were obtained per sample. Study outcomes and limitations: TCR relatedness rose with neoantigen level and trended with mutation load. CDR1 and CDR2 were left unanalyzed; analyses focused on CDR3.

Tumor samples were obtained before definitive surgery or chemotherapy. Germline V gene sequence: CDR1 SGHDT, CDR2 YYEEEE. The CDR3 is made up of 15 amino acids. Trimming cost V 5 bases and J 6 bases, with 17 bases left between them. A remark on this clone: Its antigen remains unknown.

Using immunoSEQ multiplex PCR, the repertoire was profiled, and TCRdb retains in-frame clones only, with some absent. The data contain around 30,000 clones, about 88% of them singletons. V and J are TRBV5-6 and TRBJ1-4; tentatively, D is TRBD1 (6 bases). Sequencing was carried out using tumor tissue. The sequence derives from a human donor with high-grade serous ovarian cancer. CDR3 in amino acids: CASRIRGAQDEKLFF. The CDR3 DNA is TGTGCCAGCAGGATACGGGGGGCGCAGGATGAAAAACTGTTTTTT.